A single sample gave rise to the 8 T cell receptor beta chains below, sequenced in a study of blood T cell repertoires in COVID-19. Sequenced by immunoSEQ multiplex PCR; TCRdb stores in-frame clones only, minus some. Altogether hundreds of thousands of clones are present, about 87% being singletons, with the ten largest covering about 6%. Sequenced: peripheral blood. The source is a woman aged 45 to 65 with COVID-19, enrolled during active disease.

This sequence joins TRBV18 and TRBJ2-1, with D tentatively TRBD1 (6 bases). The CDR3 is made up of 14 amino acids. Per germline, CDR1 KGHSH and CDR2 LQKENI. With 2 bases removed from V and 4 bases from J, the gap between germline ends came to 9 bases. For the CDR3, the DNA is TGTGCCAGCTCACCAGTCAGGGGTTACAATGAGCAGTTCTTC. It codes for CASSPVRGYNEQFF. Filled out from reference TRBV18 and TRBJ2-1, the complete variable domain reads NAGVMQNPRHLVRRRGQEARLRCSPMKGHSHVYWYRQLPEEGLKFMVYLQKENIIDESGMPKERFSAEFPKEGPSILRIQQVVRGDSAAYFCASSPVRGYNEQFFGPGTRLTVL.

This chain uses TRBV29-1 with TRBJ1-3; D unclear. Trimming removed 5 bases at V and 0 bases at J, with 8 bases between. The CDR3 contains 13 residues. The germline gives CDR1 SQVTM, CDR2 ANQGSEA. The CDR3 loop reads CSVLGSSGNTIYF. The CDR3 DNA reads TGCAGCGTTTTGGGCAGCTCTGGAAACACCATATATTTT.

The gene calls are TRBV30 and TRBJ2-7, with TRBD1 matching over 12 bases. Per germline, CDR1 GTSNPN and CDR2 SVGIG (reference sequence). The CDR3 is made up of 13 amino acids. J gave up 7 bases and V 5 bases, and 6 bases lay outside the gene matches. The CDR3 spells CAWAGQGAGEQYF. CDR3 DNA: TGTGCCTGGGCGGGACAGGGGGCTGGTGAGCAGTACTTC.

This clone was observed a few times. The chain carries TRBV11-3 and TRBJ2-5, with 9 bases matching TRBD1. The junction had 5 bases not matched to a gene; V was cut back by 0 bases and J by 6 bases. This CDR3 comprises 15 residues. From germline, CDR1 is SGHNT and CDR2 YENEEA. CDR3 nucleotide sequence: TGTGCCAGCAGCTTAGAAGGGGACAGGGAAAAGACCCAGTACTTC. It yields the protein CASSLEGDREKTQYF.

This chain links TRBV11-2 with TRBJ2-1; D possibly corresponds to TRBD2 (6 bases). The CDR3 consists of 15 residues. Germline lookup yields CDR1 SGHAT and CDR2 FQNNGV. The V and J ends lost 5 bases and 10 bases respectively, with 21 bases between them. CDR3 DNA: TGTGCCAGCAGCCGGGGACTCGTATGGGCCATCGAGCAGTTCTTC. This codes for CASSRGLVWAIEQFF.

This chain links TRBV27 with TRBJ1-6; no firm D call. The CDR3 totals 17 residues. V lost 6 bases, J lost 5 bases, and 20 bases lay in between. The germline V gene encodes CDR1 MNHEY and CDR2 SMNVEV (reference sequence). In DNA, the CDR3 is TGTGCCAGCAGCCCCTCGGGGAGTTCCGATAATAATTCACCCCTCCACTTT. Protein sequence: CASSPSGSSDNNSPLHF.

The J gene is TRBJ2-5, the V gene TRBV7-2; D not certain. The V and J ends lost 7 bases and 5 bases respectively, with 14 bases between them. The CDR3 runs to 13 residues. CDR1 and CDR2 from the germline V gene are SGHTA and FQGNSA. CDR3 amino acids: CASTRKGGETQYF. In nucleotides, the CDR3 is TGTGCCAGCACCAGGAAAGGTGGGGAGACCCAGTACTTC.

V usage is TRBV18 and J usage is TRBJ1-1; D is possibly TRBD1 (5 bases). The CDR3 runs to 13 residues. Trimming removed 3 bases from V and 2 bases from J, with 7 bases in between. Germline CDR1 reads KGHSH; CDR2 reads LQKENI. Here the CDR3 DNA reads TGTGCCAGCTCACCGACAGAAAACACTGAAGCTTTCTTT. It codes for CASSPTENTEAFF. The complete variable domain, with remaining parts taken from reference TRBV18 and TRBJ1-1, reads NAGVMQNPRHLVRRRGQEARLRCSPMKGHSHVYWYRQLPEEGLKFMVYLQKENIIDESGMPKERFSAEFPKEGPSILRIQQVVRGDSAAYFCASSPTENTEAFFGQGTRLTVV.